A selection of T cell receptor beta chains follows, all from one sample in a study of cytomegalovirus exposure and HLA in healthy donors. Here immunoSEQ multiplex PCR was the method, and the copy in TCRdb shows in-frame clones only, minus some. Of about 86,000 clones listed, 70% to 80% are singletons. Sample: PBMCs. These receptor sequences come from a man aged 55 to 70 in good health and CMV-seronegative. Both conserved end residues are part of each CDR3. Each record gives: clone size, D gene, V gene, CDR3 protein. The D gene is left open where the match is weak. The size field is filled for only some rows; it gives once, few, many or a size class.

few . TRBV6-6 CASSYSPGSGANVLTF
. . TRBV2 CASIRESEQYF
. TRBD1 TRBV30 CAWSGGTGLEQYF
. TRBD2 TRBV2 CAITRLARTDTQYF
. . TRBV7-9 CASSFQAYDSGANVLTF
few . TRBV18 CASSPSVSQPQHF
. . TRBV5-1 CASSLGGRASTDTQYF
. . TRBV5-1 CASNPAGALKETQYF
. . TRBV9 CASSVVEGVGSPLHF
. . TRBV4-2 CASSPSGGRGSTEAFF
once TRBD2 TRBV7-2 CASSKRGGSDSYEQYF
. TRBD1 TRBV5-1 CASSSDRGETQYF
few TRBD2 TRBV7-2 CASSPRTSGYNEQFF
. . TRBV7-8 CASSLGNNQPQHF
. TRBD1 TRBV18 CASSQGAVYTGELFF
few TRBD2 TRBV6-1 CASRGLAGDYYEQYF
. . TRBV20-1 CSVAEGYTF
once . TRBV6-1 CASSERVQGTQYF
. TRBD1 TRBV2 CASKFRDSYEQYF
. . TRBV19 CASSIDGAFPLNQPQHF
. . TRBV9 CASSVAPAAVWSYEQYF
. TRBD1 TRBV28 CASRGQGAGELFF
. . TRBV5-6 CASSLKGEQAREQYF
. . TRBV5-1 CASLGQGRETQYF
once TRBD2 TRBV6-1 CASSVASGETNNEQFF
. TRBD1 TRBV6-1 CASSEQTGLSEKLFF
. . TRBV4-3 CASSQDRTSATNEKLFF
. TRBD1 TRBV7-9 CASSRGTGGGGELFF
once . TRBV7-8 CASTSGSGPYEQYF
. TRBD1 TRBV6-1 CASSEDRGNQPQHF
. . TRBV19 CASSTSLGRGNGELFF
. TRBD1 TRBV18 CASSQGTGGEQYF
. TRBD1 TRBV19 CASSSLRDRYTDTQYF
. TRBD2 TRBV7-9 CASSPDSGVGYNEQFF
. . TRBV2 CASSGGLKTDTQYF
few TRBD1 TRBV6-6 CASSYQDRGNEKLFF
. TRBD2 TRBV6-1 CASSLAGERDTQYF
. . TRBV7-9 CASSLVGGVSEKLFF
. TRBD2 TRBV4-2 CASSQELETSSWADTQYF
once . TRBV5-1 CASSLAPDSKETQYF
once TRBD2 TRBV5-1 CASSPSGRYYEQYF
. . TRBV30 CAWSVRSGDTEAFF
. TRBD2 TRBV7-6 CASSLAGGRNTGELFF
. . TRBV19 CASLAGAGANVLTF
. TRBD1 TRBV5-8 CASSKDRGVITGELFF
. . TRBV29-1 CSVEGTVTDTQYF
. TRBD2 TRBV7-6 CASSLGLAGSSGANVLTF
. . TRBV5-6 CASSLPGFSYEQYF
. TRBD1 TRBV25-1 CASSEPRQGLAGGYTF
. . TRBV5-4 CASSYSQGFETQYF
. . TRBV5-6 CASSRPLGAPGNTIYF
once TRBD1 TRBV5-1 CASTATGFNYGYTF
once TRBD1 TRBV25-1 CASSAGTGTAGNEQFF
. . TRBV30 CAWSGMSLNSPLHF
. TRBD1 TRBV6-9 CASSYAGTGFYGYTF
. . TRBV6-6 CASSTGTYYGYTF
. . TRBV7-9 CASSFRETQTQYF